The subject of this entry is one T cell receptor beta chain. This sample is part of a study of blood T cell repertoires in COVID-19. As for the study in general: The study drew acute and convalescent COVID-19 samples from the United States, Italy and Spain. The cDNA or gDNA used as material had been derived from T cells, B-cell-depleted T cells, or PBMCs.

The CDR3 runs to 17 residues. Germline V CDR1 and CDR2: MNHEY, SVGEGT. V shed 2 bases and J 1 base; nucleotides not matched to a gene: 4. Authors' analysis steps: Amplification of reference gene primers was used by the study to estimate nucleated cell counts. Measured with immunoSEQ multiplex PCR; TCRdb has only the in-frame clones, and not every one. The DNA was the basis for D and trimming; V, J and clone size are from that table. The sample lists approximately 110,000 clones, more than 70% seen once, with roughly 8.1% in the top ten. This receptor was identified in a woman in her 70s who had recovered from COVID-19. The sequencing sample was made of peripheral blood. The chain uses TRBV6-2 or TRBV6-3 and TRBJ2-3, with 12 positions matching TRBD1. In DNA form, the CDR3 reads TGTGCCAGCAGTTACGGGACAGGGGGCCGCGGCACAGATACGCAGTATTTT. Translated: CASSYGTGGRGTDTQYF.